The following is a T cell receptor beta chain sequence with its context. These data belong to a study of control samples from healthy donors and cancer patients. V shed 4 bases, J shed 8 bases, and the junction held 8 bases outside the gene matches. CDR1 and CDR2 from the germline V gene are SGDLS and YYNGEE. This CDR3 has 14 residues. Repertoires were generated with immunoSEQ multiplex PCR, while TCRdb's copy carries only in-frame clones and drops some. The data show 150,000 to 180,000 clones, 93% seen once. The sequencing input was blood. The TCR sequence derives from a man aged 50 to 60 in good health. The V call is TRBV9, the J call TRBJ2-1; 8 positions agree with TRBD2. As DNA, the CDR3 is TGTGCCAGCAGCAAACGGACTAGCCTCGATGAGCAGTTCTTC. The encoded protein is CASSKRTSLDEQFF.